Listed below are T cell receptor beta chains from one sample, sequenced in a study of OX40 agonist ivuxolimab in advanced cancers. Data came from immunoSEQ multiplex PCR; TCRdb stores just in-frame clones and leaves some out. The sample consists of 90,000 to 100,000 clones, roughly 84% of them appearing once. This specimen was CD4+ or CD8+ T cells sorted from blood, taken in a trial of the OX40 agonist ivuxolimab. Receptors originate from an adult with an advanced solid tumor such as melanoma, head and neck, liver or kidney cancer. The CDR3 runs from the conserved cysteine through the conserved F or W. Each record gives: CDR3 length, J gene, V gene, D gene, clone size, CDR3 DNA, CDR3 protein. D genes are given only for firm matches. For some rows the clone size is stated as once, few or many, or as a class when expanded; others skip it.

length: 16; J: TRBJ1-1; V: TRBV6-1; D: -; size: -; DNA: TGTGCCAGCAGTGAAGCTATGCCAGGGCGGTACACTGAAGCTTTCTTT; CDR3: CASSEAMPGRYTEAFF
length: 15; J: TRBJ2-5; V: TRBV14; D: -; size: few; DNA: TGTGCCAGCAGCCAACTCCGTGGGATCCAAGAGACCCAGTACTTC; CDR3: CASSQLRGIQETQYF
length: 12; J: TRBJ1-2; V: TRBV28; D: -; size: -; DNA: TGTGCCAGCAGCGTAGTTGGGCGTGGCTACACCTTC; CDR3: CASSVVGRGYTF
length: 14; J: TRBJ2-5; V: TRBV11-2; D: -; size: -; DNA: TGTGCCAGCAGCGTAGCCGGGGCACAAGAGACCCAGTACTTC; CDR3: CASSVAGAQETQYF
length: 14; J: TRBJ2-3; V: TRBV7-2; D: TRBD2; size: -; DNA: TGTGCCAGCAGCGGACCGGGACTAGCCGATACGCAGTATTTT; CDR3: CASSGPGLADTQYF
length: 14; J: TRBJ1-2; V: TRBV28; D: TRBD1; size: -; DNA: TGTGCCAGCAGTTCCTACAGGGGGCAGGATGGCTACACCTTC; CDR3: CASSSYRGQDGYTF
length: 16; J: TRBJ2-7; V: TRBV5-4; D: TRBD1; size: -; DNA: TGTGCCAGCTCTCCTCGTTTGGCGGGACAGGGACGCGAGCAGTACTTC; CDR3: CASSPRLAGQGREQYF
length: 16; J: TRBJ2-2; V: TRBV7-2; D: -; size: once; DNA: TGTGCCAGCAGCCGTGAGGACTCCGCGAACACCGGGGAGCTGTTTTTT; CDR3: CASSREDSANTGELFF
length: 16; J: TRBJ2-2; V: TRBV7-2; D: TRBD1; size: once; DNA: TGTGCCAGCAGCTCTTGGACAGGGAGAGGGACCGGGGAGCTGTTTTTT; CDR3: CASSSWTGRGTGELFF
length: 16; J: TRBJ1-3; V: TRBV10-3; D: TRBD1; size: -; DNA: TGTGCCATCAGTGACGAAGCGGGACAGAGAGGAAACACCATATATTTT; CDR3: CAISDEAGQRGNTIYF
length: 14; J: TRBJ1-3; V: TRBV6-5; D: -; size: -; DNA: TGTGCCAGCAGTTACGGGGCGCCCGGAAACACCATATATTTT; CDR3: CASSYGAPGNTIYF
length: 14; J: TRBJ1-1; V: TRBV28; D: TRBD1; size: -; DNA: TGTGCCAGCAGCCAACAGGGGGTTAACACTGAAGCTTTCTTT; CDR3: CASSQQGVNTEAFF
length: 15; J: TRBJ2-7; V: TRBV28; D: -; size: -; DNA: TGTGCCAGCAGTTTAAGGGGCCCGACTCCCGGGGGGCAGTACTTC; CDR3: CASSLRGPTPGGQYF
length: 16; J: TRBJ2-3; V: TRBV7-8; D: -; size: -; DNA: TGTGCCAGCAGCCTCGTCTTGGCGGGGACTGCAGATACGCAGTATTTT; CDR3: CASSLVLAGTADTQYF